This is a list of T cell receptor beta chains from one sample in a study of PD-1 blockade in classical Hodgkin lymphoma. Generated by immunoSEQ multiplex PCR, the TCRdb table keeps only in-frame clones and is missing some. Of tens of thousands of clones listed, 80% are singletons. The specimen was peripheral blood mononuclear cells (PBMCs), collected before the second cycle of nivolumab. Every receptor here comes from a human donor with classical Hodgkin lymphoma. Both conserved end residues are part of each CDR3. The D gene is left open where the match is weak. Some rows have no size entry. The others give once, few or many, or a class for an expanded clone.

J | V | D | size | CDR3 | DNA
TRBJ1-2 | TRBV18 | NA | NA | CASSQGTDYGYTF | TGTGCCAGCTCACAGGGGACGGACTATGGCTACACCTTC
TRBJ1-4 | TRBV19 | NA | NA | CASSARDTEEKLFF | TGTGCCAGTAGTGCCCGGGACACGGAGGAAAAACTGTTTTTT
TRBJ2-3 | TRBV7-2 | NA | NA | CASRQNRVESTDTQYF | TGTGCCAGCAGACAAAATAGGGTGGAAAGCACAGATACGCAGTATTTT
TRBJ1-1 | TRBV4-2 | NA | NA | CASSQDVSGVGAFF | TGTGCCAGCAGCCAAGACGTTTCGGGGGTCGGAGCTTTCTTT
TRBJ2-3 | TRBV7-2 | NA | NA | CASSPFDSTTDTQYF | TGTGCCAGCAGCCCCTTCGACAGCACCACAGATACGCAGTATTTT
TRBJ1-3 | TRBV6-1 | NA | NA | CARIQREGLDTIYF | TGTGCCAGAATCCAACGAGAGGGTCTAGACACCATATATTTT
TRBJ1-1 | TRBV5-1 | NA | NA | CASSATANTEAFF | TGCGCCAGCAGCGCGACAGCGAACACTGAAGCTTTCTTT
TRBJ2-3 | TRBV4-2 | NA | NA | CASSPGAVDTQYF | TGTGCCAGCAGCCCGGGGGCGGTCGATACGCAGTATTTT
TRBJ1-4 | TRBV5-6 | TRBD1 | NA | CASSFDRERKKLFF | TGTGCCAGCAGCTTCGACAGGGAACGAAAGAAACTGTTTTTT
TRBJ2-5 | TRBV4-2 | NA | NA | CASSQRGGGKETQYF | TGTGCCAGCAGCCAACGAGGCGGGGGCAAAGAGACCCAGTACTTC
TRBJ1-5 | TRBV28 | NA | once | CASSLSMGLGSSNQPQHF | TGTGCCAGCAGTTTAAGTATGGGACTGGGATCCAGCAATCAGCCCCAGCATTTT
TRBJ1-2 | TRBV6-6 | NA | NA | CASNHCPDPNYGYTF | TGTGCCAGCAACCACTGTCCTGACCCAAACTATGGCTACACCTTC
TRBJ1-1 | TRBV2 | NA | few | CASSYDTEAFF | TGTGCCAGCAGTTATGACACTGAAGCTTTCTTT
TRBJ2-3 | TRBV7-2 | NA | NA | CASSLVRGPGTDTQYF | TGTGCCAGCAGCCTGGTTAGGGGCCCCGGCACAGATACGCAGTATTTT
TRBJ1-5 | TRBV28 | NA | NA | CASSSTGTALNQPQHF | TGTGCCAGCAGTTCTACCGGGACGGCCCTCAATCAGCCCCAGCATTTT
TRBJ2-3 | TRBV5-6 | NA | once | CASSAGGPGISDTQYF | TGTGCCAGCAGCGCCGGGGGGCCCGGGATATCAGATACGCAGTATTTT
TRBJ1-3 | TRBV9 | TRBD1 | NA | CASSVDGTARNTIYF | TGTGCCAGCAGCGTAGATGGGACAGCTAGAAACACCATATATTTT
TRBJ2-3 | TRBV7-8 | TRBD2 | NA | CASSLAGGDTDTQYF | TGTGCCAGCAGCTTAGCGGGGGGGGACACAGATACGCAGTATTTT
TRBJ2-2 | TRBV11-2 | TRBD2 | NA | CASSLGPGGWAAGELFF | TGTGCCAGCAGCTTAGGTCCGGGGGGATGGGCGGCCGGGGAGCTGTTTTTT
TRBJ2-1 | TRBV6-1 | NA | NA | CASSVFGGPTNEQFF | TGTGCCAGCAGTGTCTTCGGGGGACCCACCAATGAGCAGTTCTTC
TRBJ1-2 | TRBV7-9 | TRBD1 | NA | CASADRGYGYTF | TGTGCCAGTGCGGACAGGGGATATGGCTACACCTTC
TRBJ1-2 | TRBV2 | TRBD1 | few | CASSVAGGGYTF | TGTGCCAGCAGTGTAGCAGGGGGTGGCTACACCTTC
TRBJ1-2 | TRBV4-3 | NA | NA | CASSQAPVPNYGYTF | TGCGCCAGCAGCCAAGCACCCGTCCCTAACTATGGCTACACCTTC
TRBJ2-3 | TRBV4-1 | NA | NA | CASSQDWTPTQGQYF | TGCGCCAGCAGCCAAGATTGGACTCCTACACAGGGGCAGTATTTT
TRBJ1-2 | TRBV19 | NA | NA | CASSLDRPSGGYTF | TGTGCCAGTAGTCTCGACAGGCCTAGTGGGGGCTACACCTTC
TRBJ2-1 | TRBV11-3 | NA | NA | CASSLGGGTYNEQFF | TGTGCCAGCAGCTTAGGAGGGGGGACCTACAATGAGCAGTTCTTC
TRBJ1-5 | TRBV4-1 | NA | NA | CASSQFTARVSNQPQHF | TGCGCCAGCAGCCAATTCACGGCCCGAGTTAGCAATCAGCCCCAGCATTTT
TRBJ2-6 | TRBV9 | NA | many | CASSVGSLANVLTF | TGTGCCAGCAGCGTAGGGTCCTTGGCCAACGTCCTGACTTTC
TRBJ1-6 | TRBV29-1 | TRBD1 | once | CSARTGVDSPLHF | TGCAGCGCGAGAACAGGGGTTGATTCACCCCTCCACTTT
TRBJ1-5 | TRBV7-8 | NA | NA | CASSPPGNQPQHF | TGTGCCAGCAGCCCCCCCGGCAATCAGCCCCAGCATTTT
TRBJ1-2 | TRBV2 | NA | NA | CASRADIPYGYTF | TGTGCCAGCAGGGCGGACATCCCCTATGGCTACACCTTC
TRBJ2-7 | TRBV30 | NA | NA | CAWRLWQGYEQYF | TGTGCCTGGCGTTTATGGCAGGGCTACGAGCAGTACTTC
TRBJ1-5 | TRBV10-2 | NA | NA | CASSDLRAPGHNQPQHF | TGCGCCAGCAGTGACCTAAGAGCACCGGGGCACAATCAGCCCCAGCATTTT
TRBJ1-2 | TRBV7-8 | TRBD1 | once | CASSSYSGTDNYGYTF | TGTGCCAGCAGCTCCTATTCCGGGACAGATAACTATGGCTACACCTTC
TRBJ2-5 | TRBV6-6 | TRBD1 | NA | CASRTTTGGLEETQYF | TGTGCCAGCAGAACCACCACAGGGGGATTAGAAGAGACCCAGTACTTC
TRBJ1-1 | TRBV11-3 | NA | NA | CASSSRVRTEAFF | TGTGCCAGCAGCTCCAGGGTTAGAACTGAAGCTTTCTTT
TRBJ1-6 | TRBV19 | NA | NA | CASSIGLNSPLHF | TGTGCCAGTAGTATAGGGCTGAATTCACCCCTCCACTTT
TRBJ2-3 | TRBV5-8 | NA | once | CASSPLGTDTQYF | TGTGCCAGCAGCCCCCTGGGCACAGATACGCAGTATTTT
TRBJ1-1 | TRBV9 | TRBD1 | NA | CASSIDRGNTEAFF | TGTGCCAGCAGCATAGACAGGGGGAACACTGAAGCTTTCTTT
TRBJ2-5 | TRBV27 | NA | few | CASSFSDPGEGAVETQYF | TGTGCCAGCAGTTTTTCGGACCCAGGGGAGGGAGCGGTAGAGACCCAGTACTTC
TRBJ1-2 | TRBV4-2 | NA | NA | CASSQDPANHYGYTF | TGTGCCAGCAGCCAAGATCCGGCTAACCACTATGGCTACACCTTC
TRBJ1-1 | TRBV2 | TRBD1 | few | CASSERTGGANTEAFF | TGTGCCAGCAGTGAACGGACAGGGGGCGCAAACACTGAAGCTTTCTTT
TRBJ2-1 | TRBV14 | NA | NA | CASSQDLGRYNEQFF | TGTGCCAGCAGCCAAGATCTGGGTAGATACAATGAGCAGTTCTTC
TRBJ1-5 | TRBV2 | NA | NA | CASSIDRYSNQPQHF | TGTGCCAGCAGTATAGACAGGTATAGCAATCAGCCCCAGCATTTT
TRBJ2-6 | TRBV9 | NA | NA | CASSARGLISGANVLTF | TGTGCCAGCAGCGCCAGGGGCCTGATCTCTGGGGCCAACGTCCTGACTTTC
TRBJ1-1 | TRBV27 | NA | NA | CASRSRYTEAFF | TGTGCCAGCAGGAGTAGATACACTGAAGCTTTCTTT
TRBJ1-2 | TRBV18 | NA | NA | CASSTGNYGYTF | TGTGCCAGCTCAACAGGGAACTATGGCTACACCTTC
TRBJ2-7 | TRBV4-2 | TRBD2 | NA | CASSQVGASGDYEQYF | TGTGCCAGCAGCCAAGTAGGTGCTAGCGGGGACTACGAGCAGTACTTC
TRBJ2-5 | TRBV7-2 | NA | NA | CASSLSVWETQYF | TGTGCCAGCAGCTTAAGTGTTTGGGAGACCCAGTACTTC
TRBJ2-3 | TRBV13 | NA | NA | CASSWGMGSTDTQYF | TGTGCCAGCAGCTGGGGGATGGGTAGCACAGATACGCAGTATTTT
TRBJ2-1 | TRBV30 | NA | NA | CAWSPWGGEQFF | TGTGCCTGGAGCCCATGGGGTGGAGAGCAGTTCTTC
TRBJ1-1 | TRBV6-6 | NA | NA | CASSWGLTEAFF | TGTGCCAGCTCATGGGGTTTAACTGAAGCTTTCTTT
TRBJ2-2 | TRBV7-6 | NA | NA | CASSLEEGARSTGELFF | TGTGCCAGCAGCTTAGAGGAGGGGGCGCGATCCACCGGGGAGCTGTTTTTT